Each of the 17 T cell receptor beta chains below was sequenced from the same sample in a study of T cell repertoires in cytomegalovirus infection. TCRdb analysed the reads with MiXCR anew, one entry per CDR3 protein. The data show around 130,000 distinct CDR3 sequences, approximately 9.2% seen once. Sequenced sample: PBMCs. These receptor sequences come from a human donor in good health (CMV status not recorded). Some clones in this sample may be carry-over from other donors' samples.

V gene TRBV14 combines with J gene TRBJ2-1; weak D call: TRBD2 (5 bases). There are 15 residues in the CDR3. The V end lost 1 base, the J end lost 9 bases, and 16 bases lay between the germline ends. In germline, CDR1 is SGHDN, CDR2 FVKESK. The CDR3 reads CASSQAEFSVGEQFF. The CDR3 region has the DNA TGTGCCAGCAGCCAAGCGGAGTTTAGCGTCGGTGAGCAGTTCTTC. Filled out from reference TRBV14 and TRBJ2-1, the complete variable domain reads EAGVTQFPSHSVIEKGQTVTLRCDPISGHDNLYWYRRVMGKEIKFLLHFVKESKQDESGMPNNRFLAERTGGTYSTLKVQPAELEDSGVYFCASSQAEFSVGEQFFGPGTRLTVL.

This clonotype was recorded many times. The chain is built from TRBV12-3 or TRBV12-4 and TRBJ1-2; possible D gene TRBD1, 5 bases. CDR3 length equals 12 residues. Trimming pared 6 bases from V and 4 bases from J, leaving 9 bases between. For the CDR3, the DNA is TGTGCCAGCAGCAGTGGGGGCTATGGCTACACCTTC. Translation gives CASSSGGYGYTF.

The table lists this clonotype with many counts. The rearrangement links TRBV6-6 to TRBJ2-7; 10 nucleotides match TRBD1. The CDR3 contains 15 residues. V shed 5 bases and J 7 bases; nucleotides not matched to a gene: 11. Germline V gene data show CDR1 as MNHNY and CDR2 as SVGAGI (reference sequence). The CDR3 DNA is TGTGCCAGCAGTGCGACCGGGACAGGGGCCTTAGAGCAGTACTTC. It encodes CASSATGTGALEQYF.

This clonotype occurred many times. The chain carries TRBV19 and TRBJ2-7, with a weak D call TRBD2 (6 bases). This CDR3 is 15 amino acids long. V was pared by 3 bases and J by 7 bases, with 19 bases between. Germline CDR1 is LNHDA and CDR2 is SQIVND (reference sequence). The CDR3 loop reads CASSIREPRVGEQYF. The CDR3, as DNA: TGTGCCAGTAGTATCCGGGAGCCCCGAGTGGGGGAGCAGTACTTC. Full variable domain (rest looked up from reference TRBV19 and TRBJ2-7): DGGITQSPKYLFRKEGQNVTLSCEQNLNHDAMYWYRQDPGQGLRLIYYSQIVNDFQKGDIAEGYSVSREKKESFPLTVTSAQKNPTAFYLCASSIREPRVGEQYFGPGTRLTVT.

This clonotype was observed many times. The chain has TRBV2 and TRBJ1-1, with 7 bases identical to TRBD1. The J segment lost 5 bases and the V segment lost 7 bases, leaving 10 bases of the junction unmatched. The germline CDR1 and CDR2 sequences are SNHLY and FYNNEI. This CDR3 is built from 14 residues. DNA for the CDR3: TGTGCCAGCAAGGTGACAGGGTTGGGGACTGAAGCTTTCTTT. Amino acid sequence: CASKVTGLGTEAFF.

This clonotype was observed many times. The V call is TRBV14, the J call TRBJ1-4; D call uncertain. Germline V CDR1 and CDR2: SGHDN, FVKESK. The ends were cut back, 0 bases at V and 7 bases at J, with 12 bases in the middle. There are 15 residues in the CDR3. CDR3 nucleotides: TGTGCCAGCAGCCAAGAAGTGGTCAGTGGTGAAAAACTGTTTTTT. This sequence encodes CASSQEVVSGEKLFF. Full variable domain (rest looked up from reference TRBV14 and TRBJ1-4): EAGVTQFPSHSVIEKGQTVTLRCDPISGHDNLYWYRRVMGKEIKFLLHFVKESKQDESGMPNNRFLAERTGGTYSTLKVQPAELEDSGVYFCASSQEVVSGEKLFFGSGTQLSVL.

Worth noting for this clonotype: Relative to the germline gene, one junction end is altered; a read error may explain this. The chain joins TRBV20-1 to TRBJ2-1, with TRBD2 matching over 13 bases. The germline gives CDR1 DFQATT, CDR2 SNEGSKA (reference sequence). The CDR3 length is 17 residues. The CDR3 reads CSAVGLAGDRSYDEQFF. The CDR3, as DNA: TGCAGTGCCGTAGGACTAGCGGGGGATCGCTCCTACGATGAGCAGTTCTTC.

The CDR3 DNA reads as TGTGCCAGCCGAGAGCAGAACTTCTCCTACAATGAGCAGTTCTTC. It specifies CASREQNFSYNEQFF. This chain links TRBV2 with TRBJ2-1; D call uncertain. Germline V CDR1 and CDR2: SNHLY, FYNNEI. The CDR3 sequence is 15 residues long. Trimming removed 8 bases from V and 0 bases from J, with 14 bases in between.

In its sample, this clonotype was seen a few times. The chain recombines TRBV5-1 with TRBJ2-5; unclear D gene. The CDR3 is 13 amino acids. Germline CDR1 SGHRS, CDR2 YFSETQ. Trimming removed 4 bases at V and 2 bases at J, with 9 bases between. The CDR3 region is CASSRINQETQYF. The CDR3 DNA is TGCGCCAGCAGCCGGATAAATCAAGAGACCCAGTACTTC.

A few counts support this clonotype. V usage is TRBV6-2 or TRBV6-3 and J usage is TRBJ2-3; D is perhaps TRBD2 (6 bases). V lost 5 bases and J lost 5, with 17 bases in between. CDR3 length: 15 amino acids. Germline V gene data show CDR1 as MNHEY and CDR2 as SVGEGT. The CDR3, as DNA: TGTGCCAGCAGTCCTCTAGCGACCGGGGTAGATACGCAGTATTTT. Its translation is CASSPLATGVDTQYF.

This clonotype was found many times. The CDR3 DNA reads as TGTGCCAGCATACCGACTAGCGGGGGTTACAATGAGCAGTTCTTC. This sequence encodes CASIPTSGGYNEQFF. This rearrangement joins TRBV6-6 to TRBJ2-1; the match to TRBD2 covers 12 bases. Per the germline V gene, CDR1 is MNHNY and CDR2 is SVGAGI (reference sequence). The CDR3 is made up of 15 amino acids. Trimming at V came to 7 bases and at J to 4 bases, leaving 5 bases not matched to a gene.

This clonotype was seen ten or more times. V is TRBV7-2 and J is TRBJ1-1, with D unresolved. Trimming removed 5 bases at V and 4 bases at J, with 11 bases between. Germline loops: CDR1 SGHTA, CDR2 FQGNSA. The CDR3 is 13 amino acids. Here the CDR3 reads CASSPRTGTEAFF. The CDR3 DNA sequence: TGTGCCAGCAGCCCACGGACGGGCACTGAAGCTTTCTTT.

This clonotype was seen many times. The chain has TRBV6-6 and TRBJ2-3; D unclear. V was clipped by 6 bases and J by 6 bases, with 7 bases between them. The CDR3 is made up of 11 amino acids. Germline values: CDR1 MNHNY, CDR2 SVGAGI (reference sequence). The chain's CDR3 is CASRRTDTQYF. CDR3 sequence (DNA): TGTGCCAGCAGGAGGACCGATACGCAGTATTTT.

This clonotype occurred many times. The chain links TRBV7-9 to TRBJ1-4; D might be TRBD1 (5 bases). Germline CDR1 SEHNR, CDR2 FQNEAQ (reference sequence). The CDR3 covers 16 residues. V was trimmed by 4 bases and J by 3 bases, leaving 15 bases between them. The chain's CDR3 is CASSSPRVSANEKLFF. DNA for the CDR3: TGTGCCAGCAGCTCACCCAGGGTTTCGGCTAATGAAAAACTGTTTTTT.

The V call is TRBV12-3 or TRBV12-4, the J call TRBJ2-5; TRBD2 matches at 7 bases. The CDR3 has 15 residues. V was clipped by 1 base and J by 4 bases; unmatched bases: 6. The CDR3 DNA reads as TGTGCCAGCAGTTTAGGGACTAGGGGTGGAGAGACCCAGTACTTC. It specifies CASSLGTRGGETQYF.

This clonotype was observed many times. The chain links TRBV15 to TRBJ2-3; D unresolved. The CDR3 contains 12 residues. V was clipped by 0 bases and J by 5 bases, with 3 bases between them. Germline values: CDR1 LNHNV, CDR2 YYDKDF (reference sequence). CDR3 protein: CATSRDRDTQYF. CDR3 nucleotides: TGTGCCACCAGCAGAGATCGAGATACGCAGTATTTT.

This clonotype was seen at least ten times. The chain employs TRBV7-6 and TRBJ2-1, with no clear D. Germline V gene data show CDR1 as SGHVS and CDR2 as FNYEAQ. Trimming stripped 6 bases from V and 6 bases from J, with 18 bases between. The CDR3 consists of 15 residues. The DNA of the CDR3 is TGTGCCAGCAGTAGCCGAATGCCGCGTCCCAATGAGCAGTTCTTC. Translating gives CASSSRMPRPNEQFF.